The 8 T cell receptor beta chains given below trace back to one sample, sequenced in a study of memory CD4+ T cells and cytomegalovirus serostatus. Profiled with immunoSEQ multiplex PCR; TCRdb holds only in-frame clones, not every one. The sample consists of some 95,000 clones, under 90% of them appearing once. The sort gate was single viable CD3+CD4+CD8-CD45RO+ cells for memory CD4+ T cells. Material: memory CD4+ T cells from blood. These receptors all stem from an adult in good health and CMV-seropositive.

The genes are TRBV18 and TRBJ1-1, with TRBD1 matching over 9 bases. The CDR3 extends over 15 amino acids. V lost 4 bases to trimming and J lost 3 bases; unmatched junction nucleotides: 6. Germline values: CDR1 KGHSH, CDR2 LQKENI. The CDR3 spells CASSQQTGGHTEAFF. The CDR3, as DNA: TGTGCCAGCTCACAACAGACAGGGGGTCACACTGAAGCTTTCTTT.

The chain couples TRBV11-2 to TRBJ2-1, with D perhaps TRBD2 (5 bases). V was cut by 4 bases and J by 6 bases, with 16 bases left in between. Germline values: CDR1 SGHAT, CDR2 FQNNGV. The CDR3 contains 15 residues. The CDR3: CASSSDGGGFNEQFF. The DNA for the CDR3 is TGTGCCAGCAGCTCCGATGGCGGCGGGTTCAATGAGCAGTTCTTC.

V usage is TRBV5-1 and J usage is TRBJ2-2; TRBD1 is a possible D gene (5 bases). The CDR3 consists of 13 residues. V dropped 4 bases and J dropped 6 bases, with 10 bases sitting between them. From germline, CDR1 is SGHRS and CDR2 YFSETQ. The CDR3: CASSPRVPGELFF. The CDR3 bases are TGCGCCAGCAGCCCCAGGGTCCCCGGGGAGCTGTTTTTT.

The rearrangement uses TRBV18 and TRBJ1-1, with a tentative D call TRBD1 (5 bases). This CDR3 is built from 14 residues. Germline-derived CDR1 and CDR2 are KGHSH and LQKENI. V dropped 2 bases and J dropped 3 bases, with 10 bases sitting between them. CDR3 sequence: CASSPRLGDTEAFF. The CDR3 region has the DNA TGTGCCAGCTCACCAAGATTGGGGGACACTGAAGCTTTCTTT.

This clone was seen only once. The genes are TRBV6-6 and TRBJ1-2; D is possibly TRBD1 (5 bases). Between the trimmed V and J ends, which lost 7 bases and 4 bases, there was a span of 16 bases. The CDR3 consists of 14 residues. Per the germline V gene, CDR1 is MNHNY and CDR2 is SVGAGI (reference sequence). This CDR3 is CASTRDGAGYGYTF. The DNA for the CDR3 is TGTGCCAGCACTAGGGACGGCGCAGGCTATGGCTACACCTTC.

The gene calls are TRBV5-1 and TRBJ2-3; the match to TRBD2 covers 9 bases. J gave up 6 bases and V 4 bases, and 9 bases lay outside the gene matches. The CDR3 is 15 amino acids. Germline CDR1 SGHRS, CDR2 YFSETQ. The CDR3, as DNA: TGCGCCAGCAGCAGGGCGGGAGGGGCAGGCGATACGCAGTATTTT. Translation: CASSRAGGAGDTQYF.

The chain is built from TRBV4-3 and TRBJ1-2; 8 nucleotides match TRBD1. CDR3 length: 14 amino acids. Trimming took 0 bases from V and 5 from J; bases not matched to a gene: 2. CDR1 LGHNA and CDR2 YSLEER come from the germline V gene. This CDR3 is CASSQDGQGYGYTF. CDR3 bases: TGCGCCAGCAGCCAAGATGGACAGGGTTATGGCTACACCTTC.

V gene TRBV29-1 combines with J gene TRBJ2-3, with 12 bases matching TRBD1. Per germline, CDR1 SQVTM and CDR2 ANQGSEA. With V trimmed by 7 bases and J by 4 bases, 6 bases remained unmatched. CDR3 size: 14 residues. CDR3 bases: TGCAGCGCCACCGGGACAGGGGGCTCAGATACGCAGTATTTT. Amino acids: CSATGTGGSDTQYF.